These 16 T cell receptor beta chains came from one sample sequenced in a study of T-cell reconstitution after alpha-beta-depleted transplantation in children (dated by TCRdb to between 2015 and 2016). The library was generated by PCR. Data came from an Illumina HiSeq 2500. Molecular barcoding was employed in the preparation of TCR libraries, with unique molecular identifiers being used to normalize TCRbeta repertoire quantification. TCRdb redid the processing of the public reads, applying fastp at Q25 and MiXCR, and retained in-frame beta chains. Here each entry gathers all rows of one CDR3 protein and keeps the most common genes and DNA. The sample has 200,000 to 250,000 distinct CDR3 sequences on record, under 13% of them singletons. Roughly 27% of the sample is in the top ten clones. The treatment or condition label, as the study defines it: allogeneic hematopoietic cell transplantation with graft depleted of TCRalphabeta T cells and CD19 B cells.

The sample here was PBMCs, taken before TCRalphabeta/CD19-depleted stem cell transplant. These receptors came from a child less than two years old with acute myeloid leukemia, due to receive a stem cell transplant.

This clonotype was counted many times. This chain links TRBV5-1 with TRBJ2-3; D uncertain. In germline, CDR1 is SGHRS, CDR2 YFSETQ. Trimming stripped 3 bases from V and 4 bases from J, with 9 bases between. This CDR3 has 13 amino acids. CDR3 in DNA: TGCGCCAGCAGCTCAAACCCCCCAGATACGCAGTATTTT. This encodes CASSSNPPDTQYF. The full variable domain, rest sourced from reference TRBV5-1 and TRBJ2-3, is KAGVTQTPRYLIKTRGQQVTLSCSPISGHRSVSWYQQTPGQGLQFLFEYFSETQRNKGNFPGRFSGRQFSNSRSEMNVSTLELGDSALYLCASSSNPPDTQYFGPGTRLTVL.

This clonotype was detected ten times or more. The gene calls are TRBV6-5 and TRBJ2-1; 10 nucleotides agree with TRBD2. With 4 bases clipped from V and 4 bases from J, the junction kept 4 bases outside the gene matches. The CDR3 sequence is 15 residues long. Germline V gene sequence: CDR1 MNHEY, CDR2 SVGAGI. CDR3: CASSFTSGVYNEQFF. For the CDR3, the DNA is TGTGCCAGCAGTTTTACTAGCGGGGTTTACAATGAGCAGTTCTTC.

This clonotype was picked up many times. The V gene is TRBV19, the J gene TRBJ1-5; D is ambiguous. Trimming took 2 bases from V and 1 from J, leaving 15 bases between them. The CDR3 has 17 residues. Germline V CDR1 and CDR2: LNHDA, SQIVND (reference sequence). CDR3 in DNA: TGTGCCAGTAGTATATTCCCCGCCCGGCGGAGCAATCAGCCCCAGCATTTT. This sequence encodes CASSIFPARRSNQPQHF. Looking up the rest from reference TRBV19 and TRBJ1-5 gives the full variable domain: DGGITQSPKYLFRKEGQNVTLSCEQNLNHDAMYWYRQDPGQGLRLIYYSQIVNDFQKGDIAEGYSVSREKKESFPLTVTSAQKNPTAFYLCASSIFPARRSNQPQHFGDGTRLSIL.

This clonotype was detected many times. The V gene is TRBV20-1, the J gene TRBJ1-5, with D possibly matching TRBD1 (6 bases). CDR1 and CDR2 (germline): DFQATT, SNEGSKA (reference sequence). Trimming shortened V by 0 bases and J by 4 bases, and 22 bases separated the two germline ends. This CDR3 has 18 residues. Here the CDR3 DNA reads TGCAGTGCTAGAGATCTTGAAGGGGGGCGGAGGGGGAATCAGCCCCAGCATTTT. The encoded protein is CSARDLEGGRRGNQPQHF.

Many counts were recorded for this clonotype. The V gene is TRBV4-2, the J gene TRBJ2-1, with TRBD2 matching 10 bases. The CDR3 extends over 16 amino acids. Germline-derived CDR1 and CDR2 are LGHNA and YNFKEQ. V lost 4 bases to trimming and J lost 6 bases; unmatched junction nucleotides: 9. The CDR3 here is CASSPIGTSEFNEQFF. The DNA for the CDR3 is TGTGCCAGCAGCCCTATAGGGACTAGCGAATTCAATGAGCAGTTCTTC.

This clonotype was seen repeatedly, ten times or more. The chain uses TRBV6-2 or TRBV6-3 and TRBJ2-3; 7 bases map to TRBD1. V shed 2 bases and J 3 bases; nucleotides not matched to a gene: 2. CDR1 is MNHEY and CDR2 is SVGEGT in the germline V gene. This CDR3 spans 14 amino acids. The CDR3 DNA reads as TGTGCCAGCAGTTACGCAGGGGGAACAGATACGCAGTATTTT. It is translated as CASSYAGGTDTQYF.

V gene TRBV5-1 combines with J gene TRBJ2-2, with TRBD2 matching 10 bases. Germline CDR1 reads SGHRS; CDR2 reads YFSETQ. The junction had 12 bases not matched to a gene; V was cut back by 6 bases and J by 1 base. The CDR3 has 18 amino acids. CDR3 loop: CASTFGGAGGLNTGELFF. CDR3 sequence (DNA): TGCGCCAGCACCTTTGGAGGAGCGGGGGGGCTGAACACCGGGGAGCTGTTTTTT.

This clonotype was recorded many times. This chain connects TRBV4-2 to TRBJ1-4; D gene uncertain. This CDR3 region has 13 residues. Trimming pared 1 base from V and 4 bases from J, leaving 4 bases between. CDR1 is LGHNA and CDR2 is YNFKEQ in the germline V gene. The CDR3 DNA sequence: TGTGCCAGCAGCCAAGCCTTTAATGAAAAACTGTTTTTT. Its translation: CASSQAFNEKLFF.

About this clonotype: A much larger clone differs from this one at a single base, so this may be a read error. This sequence joins TRBV12-3 or TRBV12-4 and TRBJ2-7; D gene unclear. Trimming stripped 1 base from V and 0 bases from J, with 4 bases between. The CDR3 is 13 residues long. Here the CDR3 reads CASSLVRSYEQYF. CDR3 nucleotide sequence: TGTGCCAGCAGTTTAGTGCGCTCCTACGAGCAGTACTTC.

Ten or more counts support this clonotype. This chain connects TRBV5-1 to TRBJ2-1; 9 positions match TRBD1. CDR1 and CDR2 from the germline V gene are SGHRS and YFSETQ. This CDR3 contains 15 residues. The ends lost 0 bases at V and 2 bases at J; junction bases unmatched: 0. The CDR3 is CASSLGTGAYNEQFF. DNA of the CDR3: TGCGCCAGCAGCTTGGGGACAGGGGCCTACAATGAGCAGTTCTTC.

The chain has TRBV10-3 and TRBJ2-7, with 11 positions matching TRBD2. The germline V gene has CDR1 ENHRY and CDR2 SYGVKD. CDR3 length: 16 residues. V shed 2 bases and J 0 bases; nucleotides not matched to a gene: 3. The CDR3 loop reads CAISEGLAGSSYEQYF. For the CDR3, the DNA is TGTGCCATCAGTGAGGGACTAGCGGGCAGCTCCTACGAGCAGTACTTC.

This clonotype was seen ten or more times. J is TRBJ2-2 and V is TRBV20-1; 7 nucleotides align to TRBD2. The germline gives CDR1 DFQATT, CDR2 SNEGSKA (reference sequence). CDR3 length: 13 residues. Trimming at V came to 5 bases and at J to 5 bases, leaving 5 bases not matched to a gene. The CDR3 DNA reads TGCAGTGCTCCCGGGACTACGACCGGGGAGCTGTTTTTT. As protein: CSAPGTTTGELFF.

This clonotype was observed at least ten times. The chain couples TRBV5-1 to TRBJ1-4; TRBD1 is a possible D gene (5 bases). The V end was cut by 4 bases, the J end by 5 bases, with 12 bases between. The CDR3 covers 14 residues. Looked up from germline, CDR1 is SGHRS and CDR2 is YFSETQ. The CDR3 loop is CASSPEGRNEKLFF. As DNA, the CDR3 is TGCGCCAGCAGCCCTGAGGGACGGAATGAAAAACTGTTTTTT.

Ten or more counts support this clonotype. Compared with germline, one end of the junction differs, possibly owing to a read error. The rearrangement uses TRBV20-1 and TRBJ2-7; 8 nucleotides line up with TRBD1. Germline CDR1 is DFQATT and CDR2 is SNEGSKA (reference sequence). The CDR3 totals 16 residues. CDR3 sequence reads: CSATGQDYLYPYEQYF. CDR3 DNA sequence: TGCAGCGCTACGGGACAGGACTATCTTTACCCCTACGAGCAGTACTTC.

This clonotype occurred many times. The chain uses TRBV2 and TRBJ1-1; 7 bases fit TRBD1. Per the germline V gene, CDR1 is SNHLY and CDR2 is FYNNEI. This CDR3 region has 14 residues. The trim removed 8 bases at V and 5 bases at J, leaving 11 bases unmatched. The CDR3 nucleotides read TGTGCCAGCCAACTTACAGGGGTGGGGACTGAAGCTTTCTTT. Translated, it gives CASQLTGVGTEAFF.

This clonotype was observed at least ten times. This rearrangement joins TRBV20-1 to TRBJ2-7; TRBD2 aligns across 10 bases. CDR1 is DFQATT and CDR2 is SNEGSKA in the germline V gene (reference sequence). The V and J ends lost 1 base and 3 bases, in that order; junction bases with no gene match: 9. This CDR3 has 16 amino acids. The CDR3 DNA sequence: TGCAGTGCTAGAGGTCTAACCGGGACTAGCGTCTACGAGCAGTACTTC. As protein: CSARGLTGTSVYEQYF.